This T cell receptor (beta chain) was found in a study of cytomegalovirus exposure and HLA in healthy donors. The germline V gene encodes CDR1 SEHNR and CDR2 FQNEAQ (reference sequence). The CDR3 runs 12 residues. V lost 4 bases and J lost 10; bases outside the gene matches: 4. Study findings and constraints: Some V segments, including TRBV6-2 and TRBV6-3, were excluded as indistinguishable. Researchers catalogued some 160 TCR beta chains as cytomegalovirus-associated. At a 0.05 false discovery rate, a later analysis found around 17,000 TCR beta sequences to be associated with HLA alleles. Through in vitro validation, a few CMV-associated chains were shown to be specific for CMV antigens.

PCR used 60 Vbeta primers and 13 Jbeta primers. Profiling relied on immunoSEQ multiplex PCR, and the TCRdb table lists in-frame clones only, not all of them. The data show 150,000 or so clones, about three quarters seen once. This clone appeared many times. What it binds is not known. The rearrangement uses TRBV7-9 and TRBJ1-1; 9 bases agree with TRBD1. The sequence was collected from a man aged 35 to 55 in good health and CMV-seropositive. The sequenced sample was PBMCs. The CDR3 here is CASSSTGGRAFF. CDR3 sequence (DNA): TGTGCCAGCAGCTCGACAGGGGGGAGAGCTTTCTTT.